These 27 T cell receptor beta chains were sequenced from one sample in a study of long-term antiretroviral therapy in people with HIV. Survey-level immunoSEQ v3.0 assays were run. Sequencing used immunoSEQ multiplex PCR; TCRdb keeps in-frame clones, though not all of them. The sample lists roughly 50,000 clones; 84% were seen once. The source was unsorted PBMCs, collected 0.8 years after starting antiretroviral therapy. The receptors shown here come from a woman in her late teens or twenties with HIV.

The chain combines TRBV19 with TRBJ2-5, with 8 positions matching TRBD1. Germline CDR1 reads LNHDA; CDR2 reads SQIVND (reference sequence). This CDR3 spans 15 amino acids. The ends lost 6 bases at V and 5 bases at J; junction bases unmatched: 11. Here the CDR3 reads CASSAPGTGRETQYF. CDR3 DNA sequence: TGTGCCAGTAGCGCCCCCGGGACAGGACGGGAGACCCAGTACTTC.

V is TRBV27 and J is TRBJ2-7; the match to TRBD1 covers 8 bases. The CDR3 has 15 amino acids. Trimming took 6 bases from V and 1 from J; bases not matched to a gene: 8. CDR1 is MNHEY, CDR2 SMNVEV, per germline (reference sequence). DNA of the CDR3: TGTGCCAGCAGCGACAGGGGATTGGAATCCTACGAGCAGTACTTC. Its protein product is CASSDRGLESYEQYF.

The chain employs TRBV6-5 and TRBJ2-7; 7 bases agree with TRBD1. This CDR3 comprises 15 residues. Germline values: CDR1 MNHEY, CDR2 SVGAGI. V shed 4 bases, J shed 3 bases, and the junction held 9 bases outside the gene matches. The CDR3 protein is CASSWDGDSNYEQYF. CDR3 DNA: TGTGCCAGCAGTTGGGATGGGGACAGTAACTACGAGCAGTACTTC.

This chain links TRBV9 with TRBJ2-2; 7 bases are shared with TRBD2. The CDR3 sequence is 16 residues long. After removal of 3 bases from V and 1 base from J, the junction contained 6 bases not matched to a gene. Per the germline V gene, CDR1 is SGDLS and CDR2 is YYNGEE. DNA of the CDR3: TGTGCCAGCAGCGCTCCTAGCGGCTGGAACACCGGGGAGCTGTTTTTT. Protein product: CASSAPSGWNTGELFF.

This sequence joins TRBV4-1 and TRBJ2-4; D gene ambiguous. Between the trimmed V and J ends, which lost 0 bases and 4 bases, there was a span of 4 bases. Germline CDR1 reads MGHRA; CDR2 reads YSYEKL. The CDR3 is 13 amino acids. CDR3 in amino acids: CASSQDEKNIQYF. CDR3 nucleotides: TGCGCCAGCAGCCAAGATGAGAAAAACATTCAGTACTTC.

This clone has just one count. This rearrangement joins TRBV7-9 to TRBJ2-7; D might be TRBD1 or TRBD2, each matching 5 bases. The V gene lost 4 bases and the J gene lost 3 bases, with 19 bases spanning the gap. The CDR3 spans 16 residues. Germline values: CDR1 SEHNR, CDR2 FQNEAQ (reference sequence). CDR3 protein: CASSSISQGPYYEQYF. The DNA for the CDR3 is TGTGCCAGCAGCTCGATTTCCCAGGGACCCTACTACGAGCAGTACTTC.

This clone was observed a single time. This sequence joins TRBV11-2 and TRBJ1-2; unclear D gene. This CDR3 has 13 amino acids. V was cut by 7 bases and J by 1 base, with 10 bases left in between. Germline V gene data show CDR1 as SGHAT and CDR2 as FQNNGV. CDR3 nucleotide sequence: TGTGCCAGCACCTCTGACGGTAACTATGGCTACACCTTC. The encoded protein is CASTSDGNYGYTF. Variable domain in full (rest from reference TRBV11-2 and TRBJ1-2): EAGVAQSPRYKIIEKRQSVAFWCNPISGHATLYWYQQILGQGPKLLIQFQNNGVVDDSQLPKDRFSAERLKGVDSTLKIQPAKLEDSAVYLCASTSDGNYGYTFGSGTRLTVV.

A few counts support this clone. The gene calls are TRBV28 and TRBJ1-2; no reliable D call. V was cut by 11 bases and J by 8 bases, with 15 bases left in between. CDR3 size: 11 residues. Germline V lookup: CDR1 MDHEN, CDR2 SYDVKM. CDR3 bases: TGTGCCTCTTATGGTCCCGAGGGCTACACCTTC. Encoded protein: CASYGPEGYTF.

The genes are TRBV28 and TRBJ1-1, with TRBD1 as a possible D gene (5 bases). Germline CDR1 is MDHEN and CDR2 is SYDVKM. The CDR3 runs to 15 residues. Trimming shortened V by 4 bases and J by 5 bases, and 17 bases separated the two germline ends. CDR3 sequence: CASSSGGLLRTEAFF. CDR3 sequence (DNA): TGTGCCAGCAGTTCTGGGGGTCTCCTACGGACTGAAGCTTTCTTT.

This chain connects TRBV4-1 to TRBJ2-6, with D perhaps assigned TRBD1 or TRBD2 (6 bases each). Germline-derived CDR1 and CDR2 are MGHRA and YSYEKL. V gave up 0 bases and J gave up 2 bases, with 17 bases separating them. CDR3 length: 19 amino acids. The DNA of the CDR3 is TGCGCCAGCAGCCAAGATCTTGAGGGGGGACTCCCTGGGGCCAACGTCCTGACTTTC. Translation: CASSQDLEGGLPGANVLTF.

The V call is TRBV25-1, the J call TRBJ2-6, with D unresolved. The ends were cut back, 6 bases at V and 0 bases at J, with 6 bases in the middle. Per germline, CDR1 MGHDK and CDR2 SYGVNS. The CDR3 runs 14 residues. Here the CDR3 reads CASRVGSGANVLTF. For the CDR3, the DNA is TGTGCCAGCAGAGTCGGCTCTGGGGCCAACGTCCTGACTTTC.

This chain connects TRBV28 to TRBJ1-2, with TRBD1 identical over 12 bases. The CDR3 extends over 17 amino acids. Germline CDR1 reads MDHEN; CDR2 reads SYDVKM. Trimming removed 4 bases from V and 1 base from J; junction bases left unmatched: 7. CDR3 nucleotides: TGTGCCAGCAGTTCCGGGACAGGGGGCATAGGTAACTATGGCTACACCTTC. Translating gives CASSSGTGGIGNYGYTF.

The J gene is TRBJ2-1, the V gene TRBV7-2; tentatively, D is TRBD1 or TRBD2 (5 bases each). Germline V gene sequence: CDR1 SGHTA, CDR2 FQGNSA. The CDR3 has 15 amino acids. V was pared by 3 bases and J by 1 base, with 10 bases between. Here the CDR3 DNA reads TGTGCCAGCAGCTTTTCGGGGCCGTCCTACAATGAGCAGTTCTTC. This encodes CASSFSGPSYNEQFF.

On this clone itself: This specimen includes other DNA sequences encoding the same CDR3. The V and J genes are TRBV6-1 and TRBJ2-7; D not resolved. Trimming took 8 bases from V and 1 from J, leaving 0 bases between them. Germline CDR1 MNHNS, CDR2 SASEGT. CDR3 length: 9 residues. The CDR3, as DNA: TGTGCCAGCTCCTACGAGCAGTACTTC. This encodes CASSYEQYF.

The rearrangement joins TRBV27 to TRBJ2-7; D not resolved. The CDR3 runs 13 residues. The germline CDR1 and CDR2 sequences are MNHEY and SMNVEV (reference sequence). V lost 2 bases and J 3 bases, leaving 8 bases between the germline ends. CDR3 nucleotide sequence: TGTGCCAGCAGTTTAGGGTGGGACTACGAGCAGTACTTC. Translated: CASSLGWDYEQYF.

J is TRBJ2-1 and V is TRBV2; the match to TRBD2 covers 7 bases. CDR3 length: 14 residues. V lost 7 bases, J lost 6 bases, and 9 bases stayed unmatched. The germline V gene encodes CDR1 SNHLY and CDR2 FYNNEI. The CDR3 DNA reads TGTGCCAGCAAGCGGGGAGCCCAAGGCAATGAGCAGTTCTTC. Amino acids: CASKRGAQGNEQFF.

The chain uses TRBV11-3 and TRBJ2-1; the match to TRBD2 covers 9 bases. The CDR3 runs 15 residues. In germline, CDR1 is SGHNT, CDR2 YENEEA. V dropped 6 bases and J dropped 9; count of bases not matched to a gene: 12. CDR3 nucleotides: TGTGCCAGCAGTCCAAGCGGGAGGCTCGGGGGTGAGCAGTTCTTC. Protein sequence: CASSPSGRLGGEQFF. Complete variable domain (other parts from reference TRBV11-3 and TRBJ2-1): EAGVVQSPRYKIIEKKQPVAFWCNPISGHNTLYWYLQNLGQGPELLIRYENEEAVDDSQLPKDRFSAERLKGVDSTLKIQPAELGDSAVYLCASSPSGRLGGEQFFGPGTRLTVL.

This CDR3 is CASSLEAATPSGEQFF. Here the CDR3 DNA reads TGTGCCAGCAGCTTAGAGGCGGCTACTCCTTCCGGTGAGCAGTTCTTC. V is TRBV11-1 and J is TRBJ2-1; D unclear. The CDR3 has 16 amino acids. From germline, CDR1 is SGHAT and CDR2 FQDESV (reference sequence). Trimming shortened V by 1 base and J by 9 bases, and 19 bases separated the two germline ends.

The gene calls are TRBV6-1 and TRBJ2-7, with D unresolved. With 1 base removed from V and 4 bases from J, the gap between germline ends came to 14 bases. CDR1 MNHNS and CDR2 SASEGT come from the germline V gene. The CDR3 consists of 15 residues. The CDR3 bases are TGTGCCAGCAGTGAAGAGGCAGCTTCGGGTTACGAGCAGTACTTC. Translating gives CASSEEAASGYEQYF.

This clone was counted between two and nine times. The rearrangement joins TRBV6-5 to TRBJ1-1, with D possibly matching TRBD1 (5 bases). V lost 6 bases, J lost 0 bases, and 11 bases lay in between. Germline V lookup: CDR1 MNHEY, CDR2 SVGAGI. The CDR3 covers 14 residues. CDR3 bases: TGTGCCAGCAGGGAGACAGACATGAACACTGAAGCTTTCTTT. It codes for CASRETDMNTEAFF.

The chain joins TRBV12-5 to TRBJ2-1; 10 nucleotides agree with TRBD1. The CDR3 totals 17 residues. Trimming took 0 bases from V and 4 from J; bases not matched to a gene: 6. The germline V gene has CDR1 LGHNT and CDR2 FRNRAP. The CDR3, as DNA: TGTGCTAGTGGTTTGGTCGGGACAGGGGAAAAATACAATGAGCAGTTCTTC. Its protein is CASGLVGTGEKYNEQFF.

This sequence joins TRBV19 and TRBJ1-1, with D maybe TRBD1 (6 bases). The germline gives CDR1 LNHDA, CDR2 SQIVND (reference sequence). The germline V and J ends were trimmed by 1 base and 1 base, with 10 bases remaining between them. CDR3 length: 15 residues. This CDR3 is CASSIAQTGNTEAFF. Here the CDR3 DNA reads TGTGCCAGTAGTATAGCTCAGACAGGGAACACTGAAGCTTTCTTT.

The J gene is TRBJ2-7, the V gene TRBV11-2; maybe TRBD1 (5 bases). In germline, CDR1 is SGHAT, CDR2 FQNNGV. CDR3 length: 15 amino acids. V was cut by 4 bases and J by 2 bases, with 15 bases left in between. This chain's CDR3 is CASSSIRGQAYEQYF. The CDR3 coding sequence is TGTGCCAGCAGCTCCATTAGAGGACAAGCCTACGAGCAGTACTTC.

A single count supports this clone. The CDR3 protein is CASSSGGDEQYF. CDR3 DNA: TGCGCCAGCAGCAGCGGGGGGGACGAGCAGTACTTC. This chain links TRBV5-1 with TRBJ2-7; 10 bases fit TRBD2. Germline-derived CDR1 and CDR2 are SGHRS and YFSETQ. The CDR3 has 12 amino acids. The V and J ends lost 4 bases and 5 bases, in that order; junction bases with no gene match: 0.

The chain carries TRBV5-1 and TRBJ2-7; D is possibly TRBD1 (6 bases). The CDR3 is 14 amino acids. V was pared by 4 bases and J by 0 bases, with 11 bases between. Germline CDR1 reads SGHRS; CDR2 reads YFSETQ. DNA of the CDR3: TGCGCCAGCAGCCGTGGACAGTTCTCCTACGAGCAGTACTTC. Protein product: CASSRGQFSYEQYF. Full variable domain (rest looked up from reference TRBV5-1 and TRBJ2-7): KAGVTQTPRYLIKTRGQQVTLSCSPISGHRSVSWYQQTPGQGLQFLFEYFSETQRNKGNFPGRFSGRQFSNSRSEMNVSTLELGDSALYLCASSRGQFSYEQYFGPGTRLTVT.

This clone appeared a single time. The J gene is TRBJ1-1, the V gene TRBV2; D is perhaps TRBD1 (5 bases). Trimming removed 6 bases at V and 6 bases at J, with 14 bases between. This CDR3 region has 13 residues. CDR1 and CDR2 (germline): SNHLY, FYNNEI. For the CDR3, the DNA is TGTGCCAGCAGGGACAACGTTAACCCTGAAGCTTTCTTT. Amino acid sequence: CASRDNVNPEAFF. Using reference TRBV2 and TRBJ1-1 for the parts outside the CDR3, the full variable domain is EPEVTQTPSHQVTQMGQEVILRCVPISNHLYFYWYRQILGQKVEFLVSFYNNEISEKSEIFDDQFSVERPDGSNFTLKIRSTKLEDSAMYFCASRDNVNPEAFFGQGTRLTVV.

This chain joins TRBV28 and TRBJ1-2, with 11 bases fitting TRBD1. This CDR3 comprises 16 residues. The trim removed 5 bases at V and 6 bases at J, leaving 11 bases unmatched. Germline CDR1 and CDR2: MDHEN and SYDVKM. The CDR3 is CASSIPRTGGFNGYTF. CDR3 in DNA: TGTGCCAGCAGTATACCTAGGACAGGGGGCTTCAATGGCTACACCTTC.